This T cell receptor beta chain was retrieved from a study of radiotherapy plus CTLA-4 blockade in lung cancer. Treatment of patients with chemo-refractory metastatic non-small-cell lung cancer consisted of focal radiation plus CTLA-4 blockade with ipilimumab. Germline CDR1 is SGHTA and CDR2 is FQGNSA. The CDR3 contains 17 residues. J was trimmed by 0 bases and V by 5 bases; bases with no gene match: 9. This table comes from immunoSEQ multiplex PCR, and its TCRdb copy is limited to in-frame clones, with some not included. Here the sample spans about 62,000 clones, approximately 76% being singletons. This TCR was recovered from a human donor with non-small cell lung cancer who had a complete response to radiotherapy plus ipilimumab. This sample comprised peripheral blood, obtained from a patient treated with radiotherapy plus ipilimumab. The chain is built from TRBV7-2 and TRBJ1-3, with 8 nucleotides matching TRBD1. For the CDR3, the DNA is TGTGCCAGCAGCGCCCAAACCACAGGGGGCTCTGGAAACACCATATATTTT. Its protein is CASSAQTTGGSGNTIYF.